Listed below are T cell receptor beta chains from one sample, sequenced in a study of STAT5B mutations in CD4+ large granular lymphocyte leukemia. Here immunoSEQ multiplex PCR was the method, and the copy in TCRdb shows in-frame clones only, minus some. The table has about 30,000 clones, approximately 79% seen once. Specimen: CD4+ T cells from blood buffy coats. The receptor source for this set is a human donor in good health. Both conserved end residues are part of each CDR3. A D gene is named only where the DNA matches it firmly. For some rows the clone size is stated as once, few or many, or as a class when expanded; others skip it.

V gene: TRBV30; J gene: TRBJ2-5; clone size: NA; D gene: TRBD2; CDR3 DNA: TGTGCCTGCCAACTAGCGGGGAACCAAGAGACCCAGTACTTC; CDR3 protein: CACQLAGNQETQYF
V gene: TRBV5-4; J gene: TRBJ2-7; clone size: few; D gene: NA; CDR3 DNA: TGTGCCAGCAGCTCGGGACCAGTGACGGAGCAGTACTTC; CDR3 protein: CASSSGPVTEQYF
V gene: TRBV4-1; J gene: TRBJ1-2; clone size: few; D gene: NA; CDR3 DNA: TGCGCCAGCAGCCAAGATCGATGGGGTGGCTACACCTTC; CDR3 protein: CASSQDRWGGYTF
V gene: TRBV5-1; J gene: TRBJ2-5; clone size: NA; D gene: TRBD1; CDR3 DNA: TGCGCCAGCACCTCACGGACAGGGTCACAAGAGACCCAGTACTTC; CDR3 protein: CASTSRTGSQETQYF
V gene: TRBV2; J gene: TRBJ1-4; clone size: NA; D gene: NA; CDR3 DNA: TGTGCCAGCAGTGAAAACCTCGGTAATGAAAAACTGTTTTTT; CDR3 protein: CASSENLGNEKLFF
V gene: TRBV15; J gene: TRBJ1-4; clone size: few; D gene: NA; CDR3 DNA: TGTGCCACCAGCAGAGATCGTGGAGAAAAACTGTTTTTT; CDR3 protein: CATSRDRGEKLFF
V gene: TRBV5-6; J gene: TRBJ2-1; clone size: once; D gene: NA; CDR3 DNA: TGTGCCAGCAGCTTGCGTAGCTTCATCTTGTCCTACAATGAGCAGTTCTTC; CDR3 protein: CASSLRSFILSYNEQFF
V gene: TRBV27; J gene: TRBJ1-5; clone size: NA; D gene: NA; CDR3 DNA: TGTGCCAGCAGGTTCCGAGGGGGTAATCAGCCCCAGCATTTT; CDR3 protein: CASRFRGGNQPQHF
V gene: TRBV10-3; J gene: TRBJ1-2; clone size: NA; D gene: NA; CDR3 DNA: TGTGCCATCACCCCGGACAGTTCATCAAACTATGGCTACACCTTC; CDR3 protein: CAITPDSSSNYGYTF
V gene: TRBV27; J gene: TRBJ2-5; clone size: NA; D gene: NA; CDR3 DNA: TGTGCCAGCAAGGAGGGGGAGACCCAGTACTTC; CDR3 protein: CASKEGETQYF
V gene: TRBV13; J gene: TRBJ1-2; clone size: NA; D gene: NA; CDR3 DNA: TGTGCCAGCAGCTCCTATACAGGAGTCGGCTACACCTTC; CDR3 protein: CASSSYTGVGYTF
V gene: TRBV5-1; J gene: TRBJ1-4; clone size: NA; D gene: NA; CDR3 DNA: TGCGCCAGCAGCTTGGCCCAGGGGTTTGGGCTGTTTTTT; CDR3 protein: CASSLAQGFGLFF
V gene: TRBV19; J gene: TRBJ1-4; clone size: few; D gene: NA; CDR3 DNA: TGTGCCAGTAGGAGAGGCGAAAAACTGTTTTTT; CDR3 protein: CASRRGEKLFF
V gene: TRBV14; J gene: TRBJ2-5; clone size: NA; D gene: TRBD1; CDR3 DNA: TGTGCCAGCAGCCAAGATTCAGGGGGCGCCCAGACCCAGTACTTC; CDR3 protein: CASSQDSGGAQTQYF
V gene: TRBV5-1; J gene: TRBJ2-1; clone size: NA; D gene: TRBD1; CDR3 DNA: TGCGCCAGCAGCAAAGGACAGGCCGATGAGCAGTTCTTC; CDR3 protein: CASSKGQADEQFF
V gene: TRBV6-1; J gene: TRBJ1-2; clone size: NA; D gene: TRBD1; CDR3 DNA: TGTGCCAGCAGTCCTAGGACAGGGTACTATGGCTACACCTTC; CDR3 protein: CASSPRTGYYGYTF
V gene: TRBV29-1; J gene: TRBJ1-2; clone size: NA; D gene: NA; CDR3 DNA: TGCAGCGGGGGGGAGGTTGACGGCTACACCTTC; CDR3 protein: CSGGEVDGYTF
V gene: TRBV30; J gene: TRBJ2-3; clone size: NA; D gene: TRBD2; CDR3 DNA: TGTGCCTGGAGTGTATTGGGGGGGGGTCCAGATACGCAGTATTTT; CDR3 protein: CAWSVLGGGPDTQYF
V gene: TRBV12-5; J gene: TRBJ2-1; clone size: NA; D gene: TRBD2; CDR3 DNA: TGTGCTAGTGCTTCCGGGACTAGCGGGAATGTCGGGTTCTTC; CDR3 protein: CASASGTSGNVGFF
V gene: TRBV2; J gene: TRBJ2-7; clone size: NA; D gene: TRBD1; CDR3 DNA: TGTGCCAGCAGTGGACAGGGGGTTTACGAGCAGTACTTC; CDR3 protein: CASSGQGVYEQYF
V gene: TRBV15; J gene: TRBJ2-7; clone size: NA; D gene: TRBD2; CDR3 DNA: TGTGCCACCAGCAGATCCCCACGGGAGGGTACCTACGAGCAGTACTTC; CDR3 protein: CATSRSPREGTYEQYF
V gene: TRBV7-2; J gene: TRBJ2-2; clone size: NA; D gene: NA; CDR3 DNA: TGTGCCAGCAGCTTACATCTGGGAGGTTTGAACACCGGGGAGCTGTTTTTT; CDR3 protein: CASSLHLGGLNTGELFF
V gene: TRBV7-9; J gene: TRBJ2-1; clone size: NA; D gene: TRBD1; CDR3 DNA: TGTGCCAGCAGCCCGCGACAGGGGGGATTAAATGAGCAGTTCTTC; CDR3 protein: CASSPRQGGLNEQFF
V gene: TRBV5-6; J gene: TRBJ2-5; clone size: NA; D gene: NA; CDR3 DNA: TGTGCCAGCAGCTTTAGTGGGTACCAAGAGACCCAGTACTTC; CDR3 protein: CASSFSGYQETQYF
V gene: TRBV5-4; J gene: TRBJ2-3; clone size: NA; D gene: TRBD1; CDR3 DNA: TGTGCCAGCAGCTTAGGGACAGGGGGGAGCACAGATACGCAGTATTTT; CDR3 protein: CASSLGTGGSTDTQYF
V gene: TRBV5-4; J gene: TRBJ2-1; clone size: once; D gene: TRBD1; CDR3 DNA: TGTGCCAGCAGCTCAGCCGGGACAGGGAAATACAATGAGCAGTTCTTC; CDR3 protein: CASSSAGTGKYNEQFF
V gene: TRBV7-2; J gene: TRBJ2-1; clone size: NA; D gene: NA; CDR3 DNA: TGTGCCAGCAGCCCCCCGGGGGGCCGCGTTAATGAGCAGTTCTTC; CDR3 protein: CASSPPGGRVNEQFF
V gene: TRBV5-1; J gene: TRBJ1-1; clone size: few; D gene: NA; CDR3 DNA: TGCGCCAGCAGCTTGGGGGGCGCGAACACTGAAGCTTTCTTT; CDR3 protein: CASSLGGANTEAFF
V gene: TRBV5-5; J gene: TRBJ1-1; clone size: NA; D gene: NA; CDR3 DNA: TGTGCCAGCAGCTTGATGAGCGGACCGAACACTGAAGCTTTCTTT; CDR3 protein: CASSLMSGPNTEAFF
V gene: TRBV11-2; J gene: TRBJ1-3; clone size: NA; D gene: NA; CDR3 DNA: TGTGCCAGCAGCTTAGCGGGCGGGACGGGCAGCTCTGGAAACACCATATATTTT; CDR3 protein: CASSLAGGTGSSGNTIYF
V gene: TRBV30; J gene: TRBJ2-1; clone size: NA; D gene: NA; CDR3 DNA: TGTGCCTGGCAGGACTATTTAAATGAGCAGTTCTTC; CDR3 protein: CAWQDYLNEQFF
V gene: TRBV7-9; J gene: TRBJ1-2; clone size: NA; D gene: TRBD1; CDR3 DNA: TGTGCCAGCAGCTTAGGGACAGGGCTGAACTATGGCTACACCTTC; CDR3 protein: CASSLGTGLNYGYTF
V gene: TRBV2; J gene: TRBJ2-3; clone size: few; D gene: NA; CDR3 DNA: TGTGCCAGCAGTGAATGGGGGGGGCCAGATACGCAGTATTTT; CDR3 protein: CASSEWGGPDTQYF
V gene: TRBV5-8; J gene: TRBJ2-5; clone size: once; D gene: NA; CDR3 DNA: TGTGCCAGCAGCTTGGTTGGATTTGGGACCCAGTACTTC; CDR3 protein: CASSLVGFGTQYF
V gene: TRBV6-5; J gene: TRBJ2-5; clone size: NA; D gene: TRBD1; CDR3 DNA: TGTGCCAGCAGTTACGCCACAGGGGGGAGGCGAGAGACCCAGTACTTC; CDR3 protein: CASSYATGGRRETQYF
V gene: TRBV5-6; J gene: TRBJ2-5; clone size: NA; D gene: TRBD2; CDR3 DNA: TGTGCCAGCAGCTTTAGAACTAGCGGGAGACAAGAGACCCAGTACTTC; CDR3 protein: CASSFRTSGRQETQYF
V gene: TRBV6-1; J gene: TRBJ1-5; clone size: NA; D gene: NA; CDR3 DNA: TGTGCCAGCAGTTGGGGACACCTTAGCAATCAGCCCCAGCATTTT; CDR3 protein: CASSWGHLSNQPQHF
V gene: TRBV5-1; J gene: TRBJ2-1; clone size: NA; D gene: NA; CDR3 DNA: TGCGCCAGCAGCTTTGTGGGCGACTACAATGAGCAGTTCTTC; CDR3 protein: CASSFVGDYNEQFF
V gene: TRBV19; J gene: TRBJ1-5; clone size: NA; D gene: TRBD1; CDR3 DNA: TGTGCCAGTATGGTAGGGGGCGTTTTTAGCAATCAGCCCCAGCATTTT; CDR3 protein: CASMVGGVFSNQPQHF
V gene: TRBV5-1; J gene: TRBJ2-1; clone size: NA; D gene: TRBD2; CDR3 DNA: TGCGCCAGCAGCACGGGACTAGCGGGGGGGCATGAGCAGTTCTTC; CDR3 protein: CASSTGLAGGHEQFF
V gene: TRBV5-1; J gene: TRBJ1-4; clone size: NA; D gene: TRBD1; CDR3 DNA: TGCGCCAGCAGCGCAGGGACAGGGCGGGAAAAACTGTTTTTT; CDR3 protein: CASSAGTGREKLFF
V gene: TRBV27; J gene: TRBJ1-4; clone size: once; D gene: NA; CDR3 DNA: TGTGCCAGCAGTTCCCCGGGGCAGGGGAATGAAAAACTGTTTTTT; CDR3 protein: CASSSPGQGNEKLFF
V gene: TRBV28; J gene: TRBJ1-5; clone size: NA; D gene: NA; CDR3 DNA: TGTGCCAGCACCCAAAGTTTGGGGTCGAATCAGCCCCAGCATTTT; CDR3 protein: CASTQSLGSNQPQHF
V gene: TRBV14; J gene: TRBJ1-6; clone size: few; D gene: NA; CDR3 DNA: TGTGCCAGCAGCCCCTCGGGACGGGGTCACAATTCACCCCTCCACTTT; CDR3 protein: CASSPSGRGHNSPLHF
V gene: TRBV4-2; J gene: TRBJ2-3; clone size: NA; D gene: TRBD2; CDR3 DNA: TGTGCCAGCAGCCAAGATAGGGCTAGCGGGGTCGCAGATACGCAGTATTTT; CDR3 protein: CASSQDRASGVADTQYF
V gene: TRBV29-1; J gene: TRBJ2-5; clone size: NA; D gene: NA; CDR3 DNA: TGCAGCGGAGCTAGGGGAGAAGAGACCCAGTACTTC; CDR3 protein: CSGARGEETQYF
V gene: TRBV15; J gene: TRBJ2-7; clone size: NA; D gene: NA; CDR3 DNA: TGTGCCACCAGCAGAGGGACCTCCTACGAGCAGTACTTC; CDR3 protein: CATSRGTSYEQYF
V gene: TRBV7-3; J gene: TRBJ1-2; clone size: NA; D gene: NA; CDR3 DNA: TGTGCCAGCAGCTGGGACGGCCGTTTGGGCTACACCTTC; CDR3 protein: CASSWDGRLGYTF
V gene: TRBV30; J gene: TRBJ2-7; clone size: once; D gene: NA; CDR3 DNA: TGTGCCTGGGGTGACAGGTTATCCTACGAGCAGTACTTC; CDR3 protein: CAWGDRLSYEQYF
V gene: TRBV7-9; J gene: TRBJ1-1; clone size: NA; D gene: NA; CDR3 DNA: TGTGCCAGCAGCTTAGCCGCGAACGGTGAAGCTTTCTTT; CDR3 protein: CASSLAANGEAFF
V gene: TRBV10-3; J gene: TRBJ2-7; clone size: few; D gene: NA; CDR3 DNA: TGTGCCAGCTCGGCGTCGGGGTACGAGCAGTACTTC; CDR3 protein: CASSASGYEQYF
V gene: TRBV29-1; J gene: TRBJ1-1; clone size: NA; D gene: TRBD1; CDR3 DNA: TGCAGCGTACGGACAGGAGGGAAGGGAGCTTTCTTT; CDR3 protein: CSVRTGGKGAFF
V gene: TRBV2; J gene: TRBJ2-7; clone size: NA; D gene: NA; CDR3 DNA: TGTGCCAGCAGTGACAGGGGATACTACGAGCAGTGCTTC; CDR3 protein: CASSDRGYYEQCF